One sample yielded the 10 T cell receptor beta chains listed below, sequenced in a study of tumour-infiltrating T cells in Burkitt lymphoma. Profiled with immunoSEQ multiplex PCR; TCRdb holds only in-frame clones, not every one. The sample has 5,000 to 7,500 clones; approximately 81% are singletons. The specimen sequenced was tumor tissue. The receptor set was obtained from a human donor with Burkitt lymphoma.

The genes are TRBV9 and TRBJ1-1, with no clear D. Germline V gene lookup returns CDR1 SGDLS and CDR2 YYNGEE. Trimming cost V 4 bases and J 8 bases, with 15 bases left between them. This CDR3 is 13 amino acids long. CDR3 loop: CASSQGSSREAFF. CDR3 nucleotide sequence: TGTGCCAGCAGCCAAGGATCTAGCAGGGAAGCTTTCTTT.

The chain links TRBV11-2 to TRBJ2-7, with TRBD1 matching over 8 bases. This CDR3 spans 15 amino acids. V was pared by 0 bases and J by 7 bases, with 8 bases of the junction left unmatched. Per germline, CDR1 SGHAT and CDR2 FQNNGV. DNA of the CDR3: TGTGCCAGCAGCTTAGATAGACAGGGGCCAAGGGAGCAGTACTTC. It encodes CASSLDRQGPREQYF.

The V call is TRBV5-1, the J call TRBJ1-2; D not certain. The CDR3 totals 13 residues. The germline gives CDR1 SGHRS, CDR2 YFSETQ. The V end was cut by 7 bases, the J end by 3 bases, with 13 bases between. The DNA of the CDR3 is TGCGCCAGCGGGAGGGAGAGTGACTATGGCTACACCTTC. Translation gives CASGRESDYGYTF.

This rearrangement joins TRBV7-2 to TRBJ1-2, with 7 bases lining up with TRBD1. CDR1 SGHTA and CDR2 FQGNSA come from the germline V gene. V lost 3 bases, J lost 3 bases, and 4 bases stayed unmatched. CDR3 length equals 14 residues. The CDR3 DNA reads as TGTGCCAGCAGCTTGGGCAGGGGGGACTATGGCTACACCTTC. It translates to CASSLGRGDYGYTF. The variable domain in full, completed from reference TRBV7-2 and TRBJ1-2, reads GAGVSQSPSNKVTEKGKDVELRCDPISGHTALYWYRQSLGQGLEFLIYFQGNSAPDKSGLPSDRFSAERTGGSVSTLTIQRTQQEDSAVYLCASSLGRGDYGYTFGSGTRLTVV.

The chain couples TRBV9 to TRBJ2-3; D is ambiguous. V lost 0 bases and J lost 2, with 4 bases in between. Germline loops: CDR1 SGDLS, CDR2 YYNGEE. CDR3 length equals 13 residues. DNA of the CDR3: TGTGCCAGCAGCGTAGCCCCCACAGATACGCAGTATTTT. As protein: CASSVAPTDTQYF.

This chain connects TRBV2 to TRBJ1-2; D may be TRBD1 (5 bases). Germline lookup yields CDR1 SNHLY and CDR2 FYNNEI. This CDR3 region has 12 residues. Trimming stripped 4 bases from V and 6 bases from J, with 9 bases between. CDR3 in amino acids: CASSAAGDGYTF. The CDR3 nucleotides read TGTGCCAGCAGTGCGGCGGGGGATGGCTACACCTTC.

J is TRBJ2-7 and V is TRBV20-1; possibly TRBD2 for D (5 bases). The CDR3 totals 11 residues. Looked up from germline, CDR1 is DFQATT and CDR2 is SNEGSKA (reference sequence). CDR3 amino acids: CSVALPYEQYF. The CDR3 region has the DNA TGCAGCGTAGCGCTACCCTACGAGCAGTACTTC.

J is TRBJ1-4 and V is TRBV7-9; D remains ambiguous. Trimming left V 3 bases short and J 8 bases short, with 13 bases between. The CDR3 is 14 residues long. Germline lookup yields CDR1 SEHNR and CDR2 FQNEAQ (reference sequence). CDR3: CASSFGRLGEKLFF. For the CDR3, the DNA is TGTGCCAGCAGCTTCGGGAGATTGGGGGAAAAACTGTTTTTT.

CDR3 DNA sequence: TGTGCCAGCAGCTTGGCAGGGGGCAACACTGAAGCTTTCTTT. It codes for CASSLAGGNTEAFF. The chain has TRBV5-6 and TRBJ1-1, with TRBD1 matching over 8 bases. This CDR3 spans 14 amino acids. The germline CDR1 and CDR2 sequences are SGHDT and YYEEEE. Losses at the gene ends were 0 bases for V and 2 bases for J; bases not matched to a gene: 0.

CDR3 amino acids: CASIRDRGYTF. The DNA for the CDR3 is TGTGCCAGCATACGGGACCGGGGCTACACCTTC. The chain joins TRBV28 to TRBJ1-2, with a tentative D call TRBD1 (5 bases). Germline V gene data show CDR1 as MDHEN and CDR2 as SYDVKM. The CDR3 length is 11 residues. Trimming removed 7 bases at V and 8 bases at J, with 11 bases between.